This T cell receptor (beta chain) was captured by sequencing in a study of blood T cell repertoires in COVID-19. Across the study: Nucleic acid was either cDNA or gDNA, and it came from T cells, B-cell-depleted T cells, or PBMCs.

It was during active infection that Seattle patients were enrolled and then longitudinally followed. Methods used by the authors: Reference gene primer amplification gave estimated nucleated cell counts. Assay: immunoSEQ multiplex PCR; the TCRdb copy retains only in-frame clones and omits some. V and J calls and clone size come straight from that table; D and trimming were deduced from the DNA. The sample shows some 230,000 clones, roughly four fifths of them seen only once. CDR1 is SGDLS and CDR2 is YYNGEE in the germline V gene. This CDR3 spans 12 amino acids. Trimming cost V 0 bases and J 11 bases, with 11 bases left between them.

V and J are TRBV9 and TRBJ1-1; the D gene is possibly TRBD1 (6 bases). The source is a woman older than 75 with COVID-19, enrolled during active disease. Material: peripheral blood. CDR3 region: CASSVGQGRAFF. The DNA of the CDR3 is TGTGCCAGCAGCGTAGGGCAGGGGCGGGCTTTCTTT. Variable domain in full (rest from reference TRBV9 and TRBJ1-1): DSGVTQTPKHLITATGQRVTLRCSPRSGDLSVYWYQQSLDQGLQFLIQYYNGEERAKGNILERFSAQQFPDLHSELNLSSLELGDSALYFCASSVGQGRAFFGQGTRLTVV.